This TCR beta chain is from a study of shared clonotypes between healthy human individuals. The V gene's germline CDR1 is MDHEN and CDR2 SYDVKM. The length of the CDR3 is 12 residues. The trim removed 5 bases at V and 5 bases at J, leaving 0 bases unmatched. Note on this clone: The sample carries other DNA sequences with the same CDR3.

Method: immunoSEQ multiplex PCR; TCRdb's copy keeps in-frame clones and lacks some. The sample has roughly 2.2 million clones, 93% seen once. Sequencing was performed on naive CD4+ T cells from PBMCs. The subset was: CD45RA+ positively selected. V usage is TRBV28 and J usage is TRBJ1-2; TRBD1 agrees at 9 bases. This receptor was taken from a man aged 18-30 years in good health. Some clones in this sample may be carry-over from other donors' samples. The CDR3 DNA reads as TGTGCCAGCAGTGGGACAGGGTATGGCTACACCTTC. Translating it yields CASSGTGYGYTF.